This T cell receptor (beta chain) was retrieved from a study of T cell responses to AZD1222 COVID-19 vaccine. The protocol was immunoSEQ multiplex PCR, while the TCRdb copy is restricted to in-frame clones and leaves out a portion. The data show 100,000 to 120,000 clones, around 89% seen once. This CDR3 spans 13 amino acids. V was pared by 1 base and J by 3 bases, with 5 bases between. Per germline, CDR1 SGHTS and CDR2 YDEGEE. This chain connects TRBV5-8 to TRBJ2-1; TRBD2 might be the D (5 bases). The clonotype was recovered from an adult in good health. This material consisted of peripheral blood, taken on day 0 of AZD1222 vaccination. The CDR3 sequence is CASSLTSYNEQFF. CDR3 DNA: TGTGCCAGCAGCTTGACTAGCTACAATGAGCAGTTCTTC.